The 23 T cell receptor beta chains reported below all come from one sample, sequenced in a study of blood T cells in healthy people across ages. A second PCR, run for about 6 to 11 cycles, used a sample-barcoded 5' primer plus a J-beta primer mix. A single record per CDR3 protein comes from TCRdb applying MiXCR to the 5' RACE reads. The sample has about 680,000 distinct CDR3 sequences, 45% to 50% seen once. The material sequenced was blood. The receptors come from a woman aged 55-70 years in good health.

The V call is TRBV6-1, the J call TRBJ2-7; 7 bases are a match to TRBD2. The V gene end was trimmed by 3 bases and the J gene end by 3 bases; junction bases not matched to a gene: 8. Germline-derived CDR1 and CDR2 are MNHNS and SASEGT. The length of the CDR3 is 15 residues. The CDR3 region is CASSEGSGTLYEQYF. In DNA form, the CDR3 reads TGTGCCAGCAGTGAGGGGAGCGGGACTCTCTACGAGCAGTACTTC.

This clonotype was found a few times. This chain links TRBV14 with TRBJ2-3; either TRBD1 or TRBD2 may supply D (5 bases each). The ends were cut back, 2 bases at V and 5 bases at J, with 20 bases in the middle. From germline, CDR1 is SGHDN and CDR2 FVKESK. The CDR3 consists of 17 residues. In DNA form, the CDR3 reads TGTGCCAGCAGCCAATATGCGAATTGGGGCGAGGGAGATACGCAGTATTTT. Protein: CASSQYANWGEGDTQYF.

This clonotype was counted between two and nine times. This chain uses TRBV13 with TRBJ1-2; D remains unclear. Trimming took 3 bases from V and 2 from J, leaving 10 bases between them. Germline CDR1 reads PRHDT; CDR2 reads FYEKMQ (reference sequence). The CDR3 covers 14 residues. This CDR3 is CASSLISENYGYTF. The CDR3 nucleotides are TGTGCCAGCAGCTTGATTTCTGAGAACTATGGCTACACCTTC.

This rearrangement joins TRBV20-1 to TRBJ2-5; D call uncertain. Deletions cut 6 bases from V and 4 bases from J, with 12 bases between. This CDR3 is 12 amino acids long. Per the germline V gene, CDR1 is DFQATT and CDR2 is SNEGSKA (reference sequence). The CDR3 sequence: CSAAGPAETQYF. DNA of the CDR3: TGCAGTGCCGCCGGACCTGCAGAGACCCAGTACTTC.

The chain combines TRBV7-2 with TRBJ2-1; 11 nucleotides agree with TRBD2. V was clipped by 5 bases and J by 5 bases; unmatched bases: 8. The CDR3 contains 16 residues. Germline CDR1 reads SGHTA; CDR2 reads FQGNSA. The CDR3 protein is CASSNRGTSGDNEQFF. The DNA of the CDR3 is TGTGCCAGCAGCAATAGGGGGACTAGCGGAGACAATGAGCAGTTCTTC.

The J gene is TRBJ2-5, the V gene TRBV20-1; D possibly corresponds to TRBD2 (6 bases). The length of the CDR3 is 15 residues. The V end was cut by 6 bases, the J end by 3 bases, with 20 bases between. The germline gives CDR1 DFQATT, CDR2 SNEGSKA (reference sequence). CDR3 sequence reads: CSALDLGLSKETQYF. In nucleotides, the CDR3 is TGCAGTGCCCTAGATTTGGGACTCTCAAAAGAGACCCAGTACTTC.

As concerns this clonotype: This may be a read error: a much more frequent sequence differs by one nucleotide. The chain couples TRBV20-1 to TRBJ1-6; a weak D match, TRBD1 (5 bases). CDR3 size: 15 residues. Trimming removed 6 bases at V and 2 bases at J, with 14 bases between. The germline V gene encodes CDR1 DFQATT and CDR2 SNEGSKA (reference sequence). The DNA for the CDR3 is TGCAGTGCACTTTTCAGACAGACCTATAATTCACCCCTCCACTTT. Protein: CSALFRQTYNSPLHF.

The rearrangement joins TRBV10-3 to TRBJ2-5; D is perhaps TRBD2 (7 bases). This CDR3 region has 14 residues. Trimming pared 3 bases from V and 5 bases from J, leaving 13 bases between. Germline assignment: CDR1 ENHRY and CDR2 SYGVKD. DNA of the CDR3: TGTGCCATCAGTGACAAGGGGGGGGATGAGACCCAGTACTTC. Protein sequence: CAISDKGGDETQYF.

This clonotype was found a few times. The chain recombines TRBV25-1 with TRBJ2-3; TRBD1 or TRBD2 may be the D gene (5 bases each). Germline V lookup: CDR1 MGHDK, CDR2 SYGVNS. The CDR3 loop spans 15 amino acids. V was shortened by 4 bases and J by 8 bases, with 19 bases between the two germline ends. For the CDR3, the DNA is TGTGCCAGCAGTGTCGGGACCTTTGGTGAGGGTACGCAGTATTTT. It translates to CASSVGTFGEGTQYF.

This clonotype was found a few times. V usage is TRBV18 and J usage is TRBJ2-7; 7 nucleotides match TRBD1. This CDR3 contains 13 residues. The germline gives CDR1 KGHSH, CDR2 LQKENI. J gave up 7 bases and V 6 bases, and 9 bases lay outside the gene matches. The CDR3 here is CASSPQTGFEQYF. In nucleotides, the CDR3 is TGTGCCAGCTCCCCTCAGACAGGGTTTGAGCAGTACTTC. Using reference TRBV18 and TRBJ2-7 for the parts outside the CDR3, the full variable domain is NAGVMQNPRHLVRRRGQEARLRCSPMKGHSHVYWYRQLPEEGLKFMVYLQKENIIDESGMPKERFSAEFPKEGPSILRIQQVVRGDSAAYFCASSPQTGFEQYFGPGTRLTVT.

In nucleotides, the CDR3 is TGCGCCAGCAGCTTGGCCGAGGGGGCCAGAAATGAGCAGTTCTTC. This gives the protein CASSLAEGARNEQFF. V usage is TRBV5-1 and J usage is TRBJ2-1; TRBD1 agrees at 7 bases. The CDR3 has 15 residues. V trimming: 0 bases; J trimming: 7 bases; junction bases outside the gene matches: 7. The germline V gene encodes CDR1 SGHRS and CDR2 YFSETQ.

This chain joins TRBV7-3 and TRBJ1-1, with D unresolved. CDR1 and CDR2 from the germline V gene are SGHTA and FQGTGA. The CDR3 covers 14 residues. With 3 bases removed from V and 1 base from J, the gap between germline ends came to 9 bases. CDR3 in DNA: TGTGCCAGCAGCTTTTTGGGGAGGAACACTGAAGCTTTCTTT. Protein product: CASSFLGRNTEAFF.

The chain has TRBV6-2 or TRBV6-3 and TRBJ2-5, with 7 bases aligning to TRBD1. Germline-derived CDR1 and CDR2 are MNHEY and SVGEGT. The junction had 8 bases not matched to a gene; V was cut back by 8 bases and J by 2 bases. The CDR3 contains 14 residues. As DNA, the CDR3 is TGTGCCAGCCGTATACGACAGGGTCAAGAGACCCAGTACTTC. Its protein is CASRIRQGQETQYF.

This rearrangement joins TRBV7-9 to TRBJ2-5; D is perhaps TRBD2 (6 bases). The CDR3 is 14 residues long. V lost 9 bases, J lost 11 bases, and 25 bases lay in between. In germline, CDR1 is SEHNR, CDR2 FQNEAQ (reference sequence). The CDR3 protein is CASSRGGSDYKQYF. In nucleotides, the CDR3 is TGTGCCAGTAGCCGAGGAGGGAGTGACTACAAGCAGTACTTC. The full variable domain, its missing parts supplied by reference TRBV7-9 and TRBJ2-5, is DTGVSQNPRHKITKRGQNVTFRCDPISEHNRLYWYRQTLGQGPEFLTYFQNEAQLEKSRLLSDRFSAERPKGSFSTLEIQRTEQGDSAMYLCASSRGGSDYKQYFGPGTRLLVL.

This chain connects TRBV12-3 or TRBV12-4 to TRBJ2-5, with 7 bases fitting TRBD2. This CDR3 is 17 amino acids long. Germline trimming cut 6 bases from V and 5 bases from J; bases unmatched to any gene: 18. CDR3 residues: CASSIWGGLDNLETQYF. CDR3 sequence (DNA): TGTGCCAGCAGCATCTGGGGAGGACTAGACAATCTTGAGACCCAGTACTTC.

This clonotype was counted a few times. This rearrangement joins TRBV20-1 to TRBJ2-3; no reliable D call. Germline assignment: CDR1 DFQATT and CDR2 SNEGSKA (reference sequence). V lost 6 bases to trimming and J lost 6 bases, with 10 bases between them. This CDR3 has 11 residues. The CDR3 DNA reads TGCAGTGCCGAGAGAAGGGATACGCAGTATTTT. The encoded protein is CSAERRDTQYF.

The chain is built from TRBV7-3 and TRBJ2-4, with a possible D match to TRBD2 (5 bases). The J call could be wrong; TRBJ2-7 is a better fit for the DNA end. The CDR3 covers 15 residues. Germline CDR1 is SGHTA and CDR2 is FQGTGA. CDR3 in DNA: TGTGCCAGCAGCTTAGCCCCTACCGGAGGCTACGAGCAGTACTTC. Protein sequence: CASSLAPTGGYEQYF.

The rearrangement links TRBV10-3 to TRBJ2-5, with a possible D match to TRBD2 (5 bases). Trimming took off 2 bases at V and 2 bases at J, with 12 bases between the two ends. The CDR3 runs to 15 residues. Per germline, CDR1 ENHRY and CDR2 SYGVKD. In nucleotides, the CDR3 is TGTGCCATCAGTGAGGCGGGCGGAGCACAAGAGACCCAGTACTTC. Its protein is CAISEAGGAQETQYF.

CDR3 bases: TGCGCCAGCAGCTTGACCGGGACTATTGGTCCCAATGAGCAGTTCTTC. Protein product: CASSLTGTIGPNEQFF. This chain uses TRBV5-1 with TRBJ2-1; 7 bases fit TRBD2. The CDR3 length is 16 residues. V shed 1 base, J shed 6 bases, and the junction held 10 bases outside the gene matches. The germline gives CDR1 SGHRS, CDR2 YFSETQ.

The sample holds a few counts of this clonotype. This chain uses TRBV4-2 with TRBJ2-7; D possibly corresponds to TRBD2 (5 bases). This CDR3 comprises 14 residues. Trimming took 0 bases from V and 7 from J, leaving 13 bases between them. Looked up from germline, CDR1 is LGHNA and CDR2 is YNFKEQ. The CDR3 spells CASSQEGLEGEQYF. As DNA, the CDR3 is TGTGCCAGCAGCCAAGAAGGTCTCGAGGGTGAGCAGTACTTC.

Comment on this clonotype: Germline and junction disagree at one end, which may indicate a read error. This chain joins TRBV7-9 and TRBJ1-2; D may be TRBD1 (5 bases). The CDR3 spans 14 residues. CDR1 is SEHNR and CDR2 is FQNEAQ in the germline V gene (reference sequence). The chain's CDR3 is CASSLDRLNYGHTF. CDR3 sequence (DNA): TGTGCCAGCAGCTTAGACAGGCTTAACTATGGCCACACCTTC.

To note about this clonotype: This clone may be a read error of a much larger clone one base away. The rearrangement links TRBV7-2 to TRBJ2-6; D call uncertain. Germline V CDR1 and CDR2: SGHTA, FQGNSA. The ends were cut back, 10 bases at V and 2 bases at J, with 9 bases in the middle. CDR3 length: 13 residues. The DNA of the CDR3 is TGTGCCATCAGGTCCGCTGGGGCCAACGTCCTGACTTTC. Its protein product is CAIRSAGANVLTF.

This clonotype was counted a few times. CDR3 nucleotide sequence: TGTGCCACCAGCATCAACAGGGTTGAAGCTTTCTTT. It codes for CATSINRVEAFF. The chain combines TRBV15 with TRBJ1-1; possibly TRBD1 for D (6 bases). The CDR3 covers 12 residues. V was clipped by 4 bases and J by 7 bases, with 10 bases between them. The germline CDR1 and CDR2 sequences are LNHNV and YYDKDF (reference sequence).